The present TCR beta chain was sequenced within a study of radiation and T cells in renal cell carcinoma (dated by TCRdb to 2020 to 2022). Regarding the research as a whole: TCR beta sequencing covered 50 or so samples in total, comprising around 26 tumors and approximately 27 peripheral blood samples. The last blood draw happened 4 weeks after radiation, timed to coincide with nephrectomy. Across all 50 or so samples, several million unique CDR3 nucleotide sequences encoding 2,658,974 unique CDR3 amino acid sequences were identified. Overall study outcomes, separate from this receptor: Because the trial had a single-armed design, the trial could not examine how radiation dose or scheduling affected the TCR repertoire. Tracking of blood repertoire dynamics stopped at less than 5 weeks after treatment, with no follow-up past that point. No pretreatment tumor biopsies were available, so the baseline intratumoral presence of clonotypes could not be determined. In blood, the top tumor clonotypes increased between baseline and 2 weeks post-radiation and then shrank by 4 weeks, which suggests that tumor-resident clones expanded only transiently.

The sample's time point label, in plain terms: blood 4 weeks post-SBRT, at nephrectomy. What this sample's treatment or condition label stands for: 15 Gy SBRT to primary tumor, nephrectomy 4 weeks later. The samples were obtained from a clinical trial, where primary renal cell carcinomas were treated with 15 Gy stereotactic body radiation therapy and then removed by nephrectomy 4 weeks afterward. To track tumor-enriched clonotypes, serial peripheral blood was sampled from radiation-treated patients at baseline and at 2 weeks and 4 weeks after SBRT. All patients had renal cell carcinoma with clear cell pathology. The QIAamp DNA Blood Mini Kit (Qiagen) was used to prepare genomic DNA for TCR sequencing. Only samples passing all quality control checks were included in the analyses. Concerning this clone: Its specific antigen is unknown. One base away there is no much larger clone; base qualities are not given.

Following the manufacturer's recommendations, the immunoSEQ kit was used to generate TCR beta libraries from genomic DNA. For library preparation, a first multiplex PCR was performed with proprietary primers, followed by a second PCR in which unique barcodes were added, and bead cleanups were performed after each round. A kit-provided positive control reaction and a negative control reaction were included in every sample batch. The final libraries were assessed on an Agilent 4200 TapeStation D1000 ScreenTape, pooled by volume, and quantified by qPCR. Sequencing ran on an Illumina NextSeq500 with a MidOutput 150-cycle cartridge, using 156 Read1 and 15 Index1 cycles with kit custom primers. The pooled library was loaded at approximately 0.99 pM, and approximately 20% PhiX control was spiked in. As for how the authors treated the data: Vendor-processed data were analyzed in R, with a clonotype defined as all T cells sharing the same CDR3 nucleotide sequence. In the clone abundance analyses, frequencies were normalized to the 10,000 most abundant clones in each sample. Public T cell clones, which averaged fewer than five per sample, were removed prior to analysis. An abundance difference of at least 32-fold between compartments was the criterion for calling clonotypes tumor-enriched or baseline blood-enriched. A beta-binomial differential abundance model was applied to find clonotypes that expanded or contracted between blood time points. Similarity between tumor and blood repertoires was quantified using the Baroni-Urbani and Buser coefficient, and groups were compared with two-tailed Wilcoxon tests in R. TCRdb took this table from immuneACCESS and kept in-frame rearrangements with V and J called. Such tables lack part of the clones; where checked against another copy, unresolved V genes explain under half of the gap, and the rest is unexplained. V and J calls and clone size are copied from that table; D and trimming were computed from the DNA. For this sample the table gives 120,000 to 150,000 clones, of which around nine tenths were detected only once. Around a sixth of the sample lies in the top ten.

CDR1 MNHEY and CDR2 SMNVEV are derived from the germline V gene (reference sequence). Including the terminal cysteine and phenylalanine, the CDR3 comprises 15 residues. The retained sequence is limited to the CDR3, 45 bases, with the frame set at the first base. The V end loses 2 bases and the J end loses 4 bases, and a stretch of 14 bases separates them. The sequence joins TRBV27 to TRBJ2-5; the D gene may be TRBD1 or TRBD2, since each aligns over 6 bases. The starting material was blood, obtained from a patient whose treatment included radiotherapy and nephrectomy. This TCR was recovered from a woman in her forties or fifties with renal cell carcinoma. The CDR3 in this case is CASSLSSGGGETQYF. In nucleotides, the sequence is TGTGCCAGCAGTTTAAGCTCCGGGGGCGGAGAGACCCAGTACTTC.